This T cell receptor (beta chain) emerged from a study of a mutant IDH1 vaccine in newly diagnosed glioma. The data were produced by immunoSEQ multiplex PCR, yet TCRdb's version contains in-frame clones alone and is incomplete. The sample lists about 130,000 clones; around 80% were seen once. V shed 5 bases and J shed 5 bases, with 16 bases lying between them. Germline V CDR1 and CDR2: MNHEY, SMNVEV (reference sequence). The CDR3 totals 14 residues. Of note for this clone: Its antigen is still unknown.

Time point noted: week 11, during vaccination. A 20-mer mutant IDH1 peptide at 300 ug was injected subcutaneously with topical imiquimod. The sample here was PBMCs, taken from a glioma patient whose treatment included an IDH1 peptide vaccine. The gene calls are TRBV27 and TRBJ2-7, with D perhaps TRBD1 (6 bases). This receptor was obtained from a man aged 40-49 years with glioma. The CDR3 DNA reads TGTGCCAGCAGTCCCAATGGCAGGGGAAACGAGCAGTACTTC. It specifies CASSPNGRGNEQYF.